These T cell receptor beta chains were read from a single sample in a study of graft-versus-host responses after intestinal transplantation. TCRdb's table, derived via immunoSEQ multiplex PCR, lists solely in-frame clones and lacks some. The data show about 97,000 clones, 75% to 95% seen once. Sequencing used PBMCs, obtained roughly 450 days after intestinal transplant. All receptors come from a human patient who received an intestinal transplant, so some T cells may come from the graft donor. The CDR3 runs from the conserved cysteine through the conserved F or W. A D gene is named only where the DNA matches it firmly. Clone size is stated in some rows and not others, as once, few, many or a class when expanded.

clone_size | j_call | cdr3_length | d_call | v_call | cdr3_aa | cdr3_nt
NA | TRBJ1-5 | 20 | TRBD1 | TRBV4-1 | CASSRTAAGTGGLGNQPQHF | TGCGCCAGCAGCCGCACCGCAGCGGGGACAGGGGGCTTAGGCAATCAGCCCCAGCATTTT
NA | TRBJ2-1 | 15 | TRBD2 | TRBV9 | CASSTRSGGVNEQFF | TGTGCCAGCAGCACCCGTAGCGGGGGTGTCAATGAGCAGTTCTTC
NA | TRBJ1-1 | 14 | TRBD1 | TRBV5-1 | CASSWGQGELEAFF | TGCGCCAGCAGCTGGGGACAGGGGGAGCTTGAAGCTTTCTTT
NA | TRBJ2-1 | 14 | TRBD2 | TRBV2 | CASSERGSYNEQFF | TGTGCCAGCAGTGAGCGGGGGTCCTACAATGAGCAGTTCTTC
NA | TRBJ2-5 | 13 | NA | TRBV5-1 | CASSRDQQETQYF | TGCGCCAGCAGCCGGGACCAGCAAGAGACCCAGTACTTC
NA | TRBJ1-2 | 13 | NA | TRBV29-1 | CSVEDPSIGGYTF | TGCAGCGTTGAGGACCCAAGCATCGGAGGCTACACCTTC
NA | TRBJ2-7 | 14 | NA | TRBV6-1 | CASSLRAPSYEQYF | TGTGCCAGCAGTCTAAGGGCCCCCTCCTACGAGCAGTACTTC
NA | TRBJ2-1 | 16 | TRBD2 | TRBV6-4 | CASSDSTSGGADEQFF | TGTGCCAGCAGTGACTCTACTAGCGGGGGGGCCGATGAGCAGTTCTTC
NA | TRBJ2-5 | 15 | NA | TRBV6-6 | CASSYYPTDRETQYF | TGTGCCAGCAGTTACTACCCGACAGACCGAGAGACCCAGTACTTC
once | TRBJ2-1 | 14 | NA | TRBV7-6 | CASSSTGRASEQFF | TGTGCCAGCAGCTCTACTGGGCGTGCAAGTGAGCAGTTCTTC
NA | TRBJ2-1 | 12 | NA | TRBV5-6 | CASSLVTNEQFF | TGTGCCAGCAGCTTGGTAACCAATGAGCAGTTCTTC
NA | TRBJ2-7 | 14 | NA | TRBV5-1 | CASSLSWYSYEQYF | TGCGCCAGCAGCTTGTCTTGGTACTCCTACGAGCAGTACTTC
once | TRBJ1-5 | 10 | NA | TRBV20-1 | CSAGNQPQHF | TGCAGTGCTGGAAATCAGCCCCAGCATTTT
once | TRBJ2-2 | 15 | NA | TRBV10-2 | CASSGIQGNTGELFF | TGCGCCAGCAGTGGAATCCAGGGGAACACCGGGGAGCTGTTTTTT
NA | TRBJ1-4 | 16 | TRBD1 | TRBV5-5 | CASSLSRDRPNEKLFF | TGTGCCAGCAGCTTGTCCAGGGACAGGCCGAATGAAAAACTGTTTTTT
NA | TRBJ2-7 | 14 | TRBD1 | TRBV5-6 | CASSLLGQGYEQYF | TGTGCCAGCAGCTTGCTGGGACAGGGGTACGAGCAGTACTTC
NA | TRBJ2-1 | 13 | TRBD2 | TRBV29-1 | CSVSGGPYNEQFF | TGCAGCGTTAGCGGGGGGCCCTACAATGAGCAGTTCTTC